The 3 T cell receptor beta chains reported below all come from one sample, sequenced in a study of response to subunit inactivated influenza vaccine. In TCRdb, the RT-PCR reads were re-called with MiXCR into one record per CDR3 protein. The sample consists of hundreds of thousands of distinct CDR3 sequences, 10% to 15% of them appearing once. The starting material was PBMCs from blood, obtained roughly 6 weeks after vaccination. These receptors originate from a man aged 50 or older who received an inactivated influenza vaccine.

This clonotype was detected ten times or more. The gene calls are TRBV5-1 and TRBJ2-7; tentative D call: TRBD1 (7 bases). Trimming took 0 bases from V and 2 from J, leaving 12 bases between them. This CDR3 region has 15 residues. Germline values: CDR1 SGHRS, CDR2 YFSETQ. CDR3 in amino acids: CASSLDGGQPYEQYF. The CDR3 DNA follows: TGCGCCAGCAGCTTGGACGGGGGACAGCCCTACGAGCAGTACTTC. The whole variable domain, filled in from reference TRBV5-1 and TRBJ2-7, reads KAGVTQTPRYLIKTRGQQVTLSCSPISGHRSVSWYQQTPGQGLQFLFEYFSETQRNKGNFPGRFSGRQFSNSRSEMNVSTLELGDSALYLCASSLDGGQPYEQYFGPGTRLTVT.

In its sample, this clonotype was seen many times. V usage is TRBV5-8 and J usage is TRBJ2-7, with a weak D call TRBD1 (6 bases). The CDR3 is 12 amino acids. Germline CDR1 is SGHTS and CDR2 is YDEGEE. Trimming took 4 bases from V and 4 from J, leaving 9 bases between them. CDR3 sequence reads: CASSRTEYEQYF. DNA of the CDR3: TGTGCCAGCAGCAGGACAGAGTACGAGCAGTACTTC.

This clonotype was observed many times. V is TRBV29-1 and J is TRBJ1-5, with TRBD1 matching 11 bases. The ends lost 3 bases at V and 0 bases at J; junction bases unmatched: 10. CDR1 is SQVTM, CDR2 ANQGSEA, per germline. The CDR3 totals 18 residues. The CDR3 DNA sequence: TGCAGCGTTGACCCCGGGACAGGGGGATGGCATAGCAATCAGCCCCAGCATTTT. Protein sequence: CSVDPGTGGWHSNQPQHF.